The 27 T cell receptor beta chains listed next were all sequenced from one sample in a study of tumor T cells in aggressive B-cell lymphoma (dated by TCRdb to about 2017). Library method: the immunoSEQ multiplex PCR assay. Held by TCRdb, this immuneACCESS table contains in-frame sequences only and omits some clones. Under half of the omission traces to an unresolved V gene where checked; the cause of the rest is unknown. A total of approximately 4,200 clones appear in this sample, around 92% of them only once. Less than 3% of the sample lies in the top ten. Material: tumor tissue. The receptors were sampled from an adult with diffuse large B cell lymphoma.

On this clone itself: At one boundary the junction diverges from the germline segment, which might be a read error. The V call is TRBV6-6, the J call TRBJ2-1; maybe TRBD2 (6 bases). The CDR3 totals 16 residues. Germline-derived CDR1 and CDR2 are MNHNY and SVGAGI (reference sequence). DNA for the CDR3: TGTGTCAGCAGTTACTCATCTAGCGTAAGTAACAATGAGCAGTTCTTC. Translating gives CVSSYSSSVSNNEQFF.

The chain joins TRBV4-3 to TRBJ1-1, with D hard to call. CDR3 length: 12 amino acids. Trimming took off 1 base at V and 6 bases at J, with 6 bases between the two ends. From germline, CDR1 is LGHNA and CDR2 YSLEER. The CDR3 DNA reads as TGCGCCAGCAGCCAAGCCGGGGCTGAAGCTTTCTTT. This sequence encodes CASSQAGAEAFF.

This sequence joins TRBV5-4 and TRBJ2-1; 12 positions agree with TRBD2. The V segment lost 1 base and the J segment 6 bases; nucleotides outside the gene matches: 2. The V gene's germline CDR1 is SGHNT and CDR2 YYREEE (reference sequence). The CDR3 consists of 15 residues. CDR3 sequence: CASSLRTSGTNEQFF. Here the CDR3 DNA reads TGTGCCAGCAGCTTGAGGACTAGCGGGACCAATGAGCAGTTCTTC. Full variable domain (remainder filled in from reference TRBV5-4 and TRBJ2-1): ETGVTQSPTHLIKTRGQQVTLRCSSQSGHNTVSWYQQALGQGPQFIFQYYREEENGRGNFPPRFSGLQFPNYSSELNVNALELDDSALYLCASSLRTSGTNEQFFGPGTRLTVL.

V is TRBV4-1 and J is TRBJ2-1; weak D call: TRBD2 (5 bases). The V end lost 7 bases, the J end lost 6 bases, and 19 bases lay between the germline ends. Germline CDR1 MGHRA, CDR2 YSYEKL. The CDR3 is made up of 15 amino acids. CDR3 DNA sequence: TGCGCCAGCACAAGTTTTGGGAGACGAAGCAATGAGCAGTTCTTC. Its protein is CASTSFGRRSNEQFF.

Only one count was recorded for this clone. The chain couples TRBV28 to TRBJ1-1; weak D call: TRBD1 (5 bases). Trimming pared 3 bases from V and 4 bases from J, leaving 27 bases between. The CDR3 spans 19 residues. Germline CDR1 MDHEN, CDR2 SYDVKM. The CDR3 loop is CASSLRRGKKAYRGTEAFF. The CDR3 nucleotides read TGTGCCAGCAGTTTGAGAAGGGGAAAAAAAGCCTATCGCGGCACTGAAGCTTTCTTT.

The chain joins TRBV28 to TRBJ2-1; 10 bases map to TRBD2. V lost 3 bases, J lost 7 bases, and 6 bases stayed unmatched. The germline V gene has CDR1 MDHEN and CDR2 SYDVKM. The CDR3 length is 15 residues. The CDR3 bases are TGTGCCAGCAGTTTCGCTAGCGGGAGTTTAAATGAGCAGTTCTTC. Its protein is CASSFASGSLNEQFF.

The chain links TRBV19 to TRBJ2-7; D perhaps matches TRBD2 (6 bases). Germline values: CDR1 LNHDA, CDR2 SQIVND (reference sequence). Trimming took off 5 bases at V and 3 bases at J, with 14 bases between the two ends. The CDR3 consists of 14 residues. CDR3 loop: CASSEGRGGYEQYF. CDR3 DNA: TGTGCCAGTAGTGAGGGACGGGGAGGCTACGAGCAGTACTTC.

V is TRBV29-1 and J is TRBJ1-2, with 9 positions matching TRBD1. CDR1 is SQVTM, CDR2 ANQGSEA, per germline. V shed 7 bases and J 8 bases; nucleotides not matched to a gene: 5. CDR3 length equals 11 residues. The CDR3 region is CSAVDRGGYTF. CDR3 DNA sequence: TGCAGCGCTGTCGACAGGGGGGGCTACACCTTC.

V gene TRBV29-1 combines with J gene TRBJ2-7, with 10 bases matching TRBD2. CDR3 length equals 16 residues. Per germline, CDR1 SQVTM and CDR2 ANQGSEA. V lost 4 bases, J lost 8 bases, and 17 bases stayed unmatched. Here the CDR3 reads CSVAGGTSATSWKQYF. The CDR3 DNA reads as TGCAGCGTTGCGGGCGGGACTAGCGCTACCTCCTGGAAGCAGTACTTC.

The chain carries TRBV5-1 and TRBJ2-7; 12 nucleotides line up with TRBD2. Germline CDR1 reads SGHRS; CDR2 reads YFSETQ. The CDR3 is 14 residues long. Germline trimming cut 3 bases from V and 11 bases from J; bases unmatched to any gene: 9. CDR3 DNA: TGCGCCAGCAGCTACGGGACTAGCGGGCCCGGGGAGTACTTC. It translates to CASSYGTSGPGEYF.

The chain couples TRBV4-1 to TRBJ2-7; TRBD1 matches 7 bases. Trimming took 3 bases from V and 3 from J; bases not matched to a gene: 2. Germline values: CDR1 MGHRA, CDR2 YSYEKL. The CDR3 sequence is 13 residues long. As DNA, the CDR3 is TGCGCCAGCAGCCACCCAGGGGGCTACGAGCAGTACTTC. This sequence encodes CASSHPGGYEQYF.

This sequence joins TRBV5-1 and TRBJ2-5, with a tentative D call TRBD2 (6 bases). The CDR3 runs to 15 residues. In germline, CDR1 is SGHRS, CDR2 YFSETQ. V dropped 0 bases and J dropped 3 bases, with 12 bases sitting between them. DNA for the CDR3: TGCGCCAGCAGCTTGGGGACTACGATCGAAGAGACCCAGTACTTC. Its protein product is CASSLGTTIEETQYF.

The CDR3 DNA is TGTGCCAGCAGCTCCCCGGGGGGTGACTATGGCTACACCTTC. Translating it yields CASSSPGGDYGYTF. The chain uses TRBV11-2 and TRBJ1-2; D is possibly TRBD1 (5 bases). This CDR3 region has 14 residues. Trimming took off 4 bases at V and 3 bases at J, with 12 bases between the two ends. The germline V gene encodes CDR1 SGHAT and CDR2 FQNNGV.

The CDR3 is CASSRGIGDYGYTF. The CDR3 region has the DNA TGTGCCAGCAGCCGGGGGATAGGGGACTATGGCTACACCTTC. V and J are TRBV7-8 and TRBJ1-2, with TRBD1 as a possible D gene (5 bases). CDR1 SGHVS and CDR2 FQNEAQ come from the germline V gene. The CDR3 spans 14 residues. The V gene lost 5 bases and the J gene lost 3 bases, with 13 bases spanning the gap.

The rearrangement joins TRBV29-1 to TRBJ1-1; perhaps TRBD1 as D (5 bases). V lost 8 bases to trimming and J lost 2 bases, with 12 bases between them. Germline V lookup: CDR1 SQVTM, CDR2 ANQGSEA. The CDR3 consists of 12 residues. The DNA of the CDR3 is TGCAGCATTCGACAGCCTAACACTGAAGCTTTCTTT. Its protein is CSIRQPNTEAFF.

This chain uses TRBV6-5 with TRBJ1-2; no firm D call. Germline V gene data show CDR1 as MNHEY and CDR2 as SVGAGI. CDR3 length: 13 residues. Trimming took off 7 bases at V and 6 bases at J, with 15 bases between the two ends. DNA of the CDR3: TGTGCCAGCACCAAGTCCAAGCTTGATGGCTACACCTTC. It codes for CASTKSKLDGYTF.

This clone occurred once. The chain employs TRBV6-6 and TRBJ2-7; D might be TRBD1 (6 bases). Trimming removed 7 bases at V and 5 bases at J, with 18 bases between. The CDR3 has 14 amino acids. From germline, CDR1 is MNHNY and CDR2 SVGAGI (reference sequence). As DNA, the CDR3 is TGTGCCAGCAAAAGGCAGGGGAGAAGCAACGAGCAGTACTTC. It translates to CASKRQGRSNEQYF.

This clone was found once. The V and J genes are TRBV6-1 and TRBJ1-2; D might be TRBD1 (6 bases). CDR3 length equals 13 residues. Per germline, CDR1 MNHNS and CDR2 SASEGT. V was trimmed by 1 base and J by 4 bases, leaving 7 bases between them. CDR3 nucleotides: TGTGCCAGCAGTGAAGACAGGGTCTATGGCTACACCTTC. Translated, it gives CASSEDRVYGYTF.

V usage is TRBV9 and J usage is TRBJ1-1, with a tentative D call TRBD1 (6 bases). Germline loops: CDR1 SGDLS, CDR2 YYNGEE. The germline V and J ends were trimmed by 3 bases and 2 bases, with 11 bases remaining between them. CDR3 length: 14 residues. The CDR3, as DNA: TGTGCCAGCAGCGCATGGGACACCAACACTGAAGCTTTCTTT. This sequence encodes CASSAWDTNTEAFF.

The CDR3 DNA follows: TGTGCCAGTAGTAATCGAGATACGCAGTATTTT. It yields the protein CASSNRDTQYF. This chain connects TRBV19 to TRBJ2-3; D is undetermined. The germline V gene encodes CDR1 LNHDA and CDR2 SQIVND (reference sequence). V gave up 4 bases and J gave up 5 bases, with 4 bases separating them. This CDR3 has 11 amino acids.

The J gene is TRBJ2-1, the V gene TRBV19; 7 bases agree with TRBD1. This CDR3 contains 12 residues. Unmatched junction bases numbered 3, after V lost 6 bases and J lost 7 bases. Germline values: CDR1 LNHDA, CDR2 SQIVND (reference sequence). CDR3 sequence: CASRTGWNEQFF. The CDR3 nucleotides read TGTGCCAGTAGGACAGGGTGGAATGAGCAGTTCTTC.

This clone appeared once. A junction boundary mismatches the germline segment, possibly from a read error. Other nucleotide sequences from this sample produce the same CDR3. V and J are TRBV10-2 and TRBJ2-7; unclear D gene. The V gene's germline CDR1 is WSHSY and CDR2 SAAADI. There are 13 residues in the CDR3. Here the CDR3 reads CASSELKPYEQYF. The CDR3 nucleotides are TGCGCCAGCAGTGAACTAAAACCCTACGAGCAATACTTC.

The chain combines TRBV19 with TRBJ2-2; no firm D call. The CDR3 length is 12 residues. Trimming shortened V by 6 bases and J by 7 bases, and 9 bases separated the two germline ends. Germline lookup yields CDR1 LNHDA and CDR2 SQIVND (reference sequence). The CDR3 sequence is CASSLRNGELFF. DNA for the CDR3: TGTGCCAGTAGCCTGAGGAACGGGGAGCTGTTTTTT.

The chain employs TRBV6-5 and TRBJ2-2; possible D gene TRBD2, 5 bases. CDR1 MNHEY and CDR2 SVGAGI come from the germline V gene. V lost 8 bases and J lost 1, with 11 bases in between. The CDR3 contains 14 residues. CDR3 protein: CASQRFMNTGELFF. The CDR3 region has the DNA TGTGCCAGCCAGCGGTTCATGAACACCGGGGAGCTGTTTTTT.

The chain employs TRBV9 and TRBJ2-1, with TRBD2 matching 14 bases. Germline CDR1 is SGDLS and CDR2 is YYNGEE. The CDR3 spans 15 residues. The ends lost 2 bases at V and 9 bases at J; junction bases unmatched: 4. DNA of the CDR3: TGTGCCAGCAGCGTCGGGACTAGCGGGAGTGTTGAGCAGTTCTTC. This encodes CASSVGTSGSVEQFF.

The CDR3 DNA sequence: TGTGCCAGCAGCATAGGAGGAGGGGTGGGCGAGACCCAGTACTTC. It yields the protein CASSIGGGVGETQYF. The chain employs TRBV7-2 and TRBJ2-5; D is perhaps TRBD2 (6 bases). Germline loops: CDR1 SGHTA, CDR2 FQGNSA. V lost 5 bases to trimming and J lost 5 bases, with 18 bases between them. The CDR3 runs to 15 residues.

The chain carries TRBV7-2 and TRBJ2-1, with 8 positions matching TRBD2. The length of the CDR3 is 15 residues. Trimming took 5 bases from V and 6 from J; bases not matched to a gene: 9. The germline gives CDR1 SGHTA, CDR2 FQGNSA. Written as DNA, the CDR3 is TGTGCCAGCAGCCAGACTAGCGTTCTGCCCAATGAGCAGTTCTTC. Translated, it gives CASSQTSVLPNEQFF. Together with reference TRBV7-2 and TRBJ2-1, the CDR3 gives the full variable domain: GAGVSQSPSNKVTEKGKDVELRCDPISGHTALYWYRQSLGQGLEFLIYFQGNSAPDKSGLPSDRFSAERTGGSVSTLTIQRTQQEDSAVYLCASSQTSVLPNEQFFGPGTRLTVL.